What follows is one T cell receptor beta chain and its context. No antigen is known for it. Using immunoSEQ multiplex PCR, the repertoire was profiled, and TCRdb retains in-frame clones only, with some absent. The repertoire includes 70,000 to 80,000 clones, 60% to 85% of them detected once, and roughly 50% sits in the top ten. Per germline, CDR1 LNHNV and CDR2 YYDKDF (reference sequence). Trimming cost V 0 bases and J 6 bases, with 14 bases left between them. The CDR3 consists of 15 residues. The source of the sample is a study of T cell responses to AZD1222 COVID-19 vaccine. The study's findings and limits: Most donors were white British, females outnumbered males, and clonal diversity was possibly underestimated. Two AZD1222 doses significantly raised spike-specific TCR breadth and depth over controls. Researchers report vaccine-associated CD4 TCRs spanning spike, with dominance at 160-218 and 743-854. Within unmutated variant regions lay the reported targets of nearly half of spike-specific TCRs.

The sequence was collected from an adult who received the AZD1222 COVID-19 vaccine. J is TRBJ1-2 and V is TRBV15; no definite D call. This specimen consisted of peripheral blood, obtained 28 days after the second AZD1222 dose. CDR3 sequence: CATSRDHSSGNGYTF. In nucleotides, the CDR3 is TGTGCCACCAGCAGAGATCATAGCTCGGGGAATGGCTACACCTTC.